What follows describes a single TCR beta chain. The CDR3 has 14 residues. Unmatched junction bases numbered 0, after V lost 0 bases and J lost 6 bases. Germline CDR1 MRHNA, CDR2 SNTAGT. The source of the sample is a study of cytomegalovirus exposure and HLA in healthy donors. Assay used: immunoSEQ multiplex PCR; TCRdb lists only in-frame clones, some missing. In the table there are roughly 65,000 clones, 80% to 95% of which are singletons. This TCR was recovered from a man between 18 and 35 years old in good health and CMV-seropositive. This sequence joins TRBV6-4 and TRBJ2-1; TRBD1 matches at 9 bases. The specimen sequenced was PBMCs. CDR3 DNA: TGTGCCAGCAGTGACTCGACAGGGGGCAATGAGCAGTTCTTC. Its translation is CASSDSTGGNEQFF.